This note documents a single TCR beta chain sequence. It lacks a known antigen. No base quality values were provided; no much bigger clone lies one nucleotide off. This specimen comes from a study of blood T cell repertoires in COVID-19 (TCRdb year 2020). At the level of the whole study: Samples from collaborators originated in the United States, Italy and Spain and spanned both the acute and convalescent phases of COVID-19. The prospective study material was composed of cDNA or gDNA derived from T cells, B-cell-depleted T cells, or PBMCs. The dataset comprised deeply sampled blood TCRbeta repertoires from subjects exposed to, actively infected with, or recovered from COVID-19. The repertoires were made available in a free public database intended to serve as a resource for research on the immune response to SARS-CoV-2. The samples were drawn from the first 160 participants of the ongoing ImmuneRACE study and from over 950 subjects provided by 6 global collaborators. The sample metadata nearly always contained a de-identified subject ID, COVID-19 status, age in years and sex. Where available, HLA class I and class II types were obtained from metadata supplied by the sample provider rather than from assay-based typing.

The immunoSEQ Assay, a bias-controlled multiplex PCR, was used to amplify TCRbeta CDR3 regions from genomic DNA. Turning to the authors' computational methods: The number of nucleated cells in each sample was estimated by amplification of reference gene primers within the assay. To quantify the absolute abundance of each unique TCRbeta CDR3 rearrangement, sequence reads were collapsed and filtered. For each sample, productive Simpson clonality was calculated by taking the square root of Simpson's diversity index across productive rearrangements. Entries here come from immuneACCESS through TCRdb and include only in-frame sequences with V and J called. Some clones fail to appear in such tables; in the studies checked, an unresolved V gene covers under half of the shortfall, and the cause of the remainder is unknown. Clone size and the V and J calls come from that table; the DNA yielded D and trimming. This sample holds 450,000 or so clones; roughly 88% were observed only once. Of the sample, 0.6% is held by the ten largest clones.

V and J are truncated by 0 bases and 7 bases respectively, leaving an intervening sequence of 16 bases. The CDR3 measures 16 amino acids from cysteine to phenylalanine. Just the 48-base CDR3 DNA is kept, in frame starting at base 1. CDR1 and CDR2 are read off the germline V gene as SGDLS and YYNGEE. Participants in the prospective study were enrolled through a virtual design, were aged about 18 to 100 years, and lived in 24 United States geographic areas. In the prospective study, cohorts were assigned on the basis of participant-reported clinical history obtained from a screening survey and a study questionnaire. For ImmuneRACE Cohort 3, a participant was defined as recovered based on two consecutive negative NP/OP PCR tests, clearance by a healthcare professional, or resolution of symptoms. In the prospective study, whole blood, serum and a nasopharyngeal or oropharyngeal swab were collected from each participant by mobile phlebotomists. Prospective study participants could optionally give additional blood draws and questionnaires over a roughly two-month period. Before DNA extraction, blood samples from the prospective study were shipped at room temperature or frozen.

Summary of the overall study and its limitations: The quantity of clinical and demographic metadata differed by source and by participant and was supplied without curation.

The sequencing sample was made of PBMCs or T cells enriched from blood (not recorded which). This receptor was identified in a young man who had recovered from COVID-19. This chain joins TRBV9 to TRBJ2-2, with a weak D call of TRBD2 (6 bases match). The CDR3 reads as follows: CASSVEWRGVGGELFF. DNA sequence: TGTGCCAGCAGCGTAGAGTGGCGGGGCGTGGGCGGGGAGCTGTTTTTT.